This TCR beta chain was sequenced during a study of glioma-infiltrating T cells (dated by TCRdb to the mid-2010s). General notes on the study: TCR alpha- and beta-chain repertoires were sequenced from glioma tissue, non-neoplastic brain tissue and matched peripheral blood mononuclear cells. To gauge divergence between tissue and blood T-cell populations, every tissue-infiltrating repertoire was compared against the peripheral blood repertoire from the same patient. The paired cohort comprised three low-grade glioma patients, 8 or 9 primary glioblastoma patients and three non-glioma patients contributing non-neoplastic brain tissue. Broad study findings and their caveats: Small numbers underpinned the group comparisons: roughly 8 glioblastoma patients, three low-grade glioma patients and three non-neoplastic patients. In non-neoplastic patients, VJ-independent divergence between tissue and blood fell below expectation, whereas in all gliomas, and especially in low-grade gliomas, the divergence rose above expectation. Very few CDR3 sequences were found to be shared between tissue and blood, and this scarcity was attributed to high CDR3 diversity and limited sampling.

The iRepertoire nested amplicon-rescue multiplex PCR (arm-PCR) platform was used to amplify TCR alpha and beta CDR3 regions from RNA. The input for one-step reverse transcription and amplification was roughly 100-400 ng of tissue mRNA or PBMC total RNA. Following bead purification, Illumina adapters were added through a secondary multiplex PCR, and the libraries were then gel-purified between 200 and 400 bp. Libraries carried internal 6-nucleotide barcodes used for demultiplexing. Sequencing of libraries was performed on an Illumina MiSeq with 2x220 or 2x250 nucleotide paired-end reads. On the authors' methods: Paired reads were merged with FLASH 1.2.11 and aligned to the GRCh37 human genome with BWA-MEM before extracting TRA and TRB reads. An IMGT-derived reference of cassette sequences and CDR3 motifs, with pseudogenes included, was used for V and J assignment. Reads were translated in three frames, and productive CDR3s were defined by a C…FGXG motif without stop codons. Unique combinations of V-J cassette pair and CDR3 amino acid sequence were defined as clonotypes. Reads were filtered by Hamming distance, thresholded by each sample's sequence error rate in mapped regions. TCRdb cleaned the public reads at Q25 with fastp, built clones with MiXCR and kept in-frame beta chains. Each CDR3 protein appears once, grouped with its most common genes and DNA. The V and J calls shown here were made by TCRdb, not taken from the authors' results. This sample has tens of thousands of distinct CDR3 sequences in its table, and approximately 40% of those were observed once. Roughly two fifths of the sample is taken by the ten largest.

Reading from cysteine to phenylalanine, the CDR3 counts 14 amino acids. Here the CDR3 DNA is all that survives: 42 bases in frame from base 1. V is shortened by 7 bases, J by 5 bases, and the region joining them spans 17 bases. This clonotype has a count of ten or more. It has no known antigen specificity. One base away there is no much larger clone; base qualities are not given. Sequenced sample: glioma tissue, nonneoplastic brain tissue, or PBMCs (not recorded which). The chain employs TRBV12-3 or TRBV12-4 and TRBJ1-1, with TRBD1 tentatively as D gene (5 bases match). The clonotype was recovered from a human donor with low-grade glioma or glioblastoma, undergoing nonglioma brain surgery, or in good health (not recorded which). Read as DNA, the sequence is TGTGCCAGCACCTCCGGGACTGTCCGGACTGAAGCTTTCTTT. Translation gives CASTSGTVRTEAFF.